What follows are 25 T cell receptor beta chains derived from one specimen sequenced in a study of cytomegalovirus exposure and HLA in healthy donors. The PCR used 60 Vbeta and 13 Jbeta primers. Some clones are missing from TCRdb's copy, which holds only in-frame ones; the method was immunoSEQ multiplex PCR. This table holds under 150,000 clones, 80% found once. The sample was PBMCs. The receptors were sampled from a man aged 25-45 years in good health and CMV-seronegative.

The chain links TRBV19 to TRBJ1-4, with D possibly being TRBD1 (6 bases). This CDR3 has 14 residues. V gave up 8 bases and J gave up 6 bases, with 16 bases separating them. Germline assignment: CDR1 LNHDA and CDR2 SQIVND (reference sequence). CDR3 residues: CASSRTVVDEKLFF. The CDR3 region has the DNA TGTGCCAGTTCACGGACAGTGGTGGATGAAAAACTGTTTTTT.

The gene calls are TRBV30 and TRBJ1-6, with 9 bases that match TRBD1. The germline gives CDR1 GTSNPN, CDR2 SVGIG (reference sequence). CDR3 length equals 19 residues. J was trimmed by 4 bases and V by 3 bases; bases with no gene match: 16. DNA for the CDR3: TGTGCCTGGAGCGATTCCACTGGGACAGGGAAGTTGTATAATTCACCCCTCCACTTT. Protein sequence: CAWSDSTGTGKLYNSPLHF.

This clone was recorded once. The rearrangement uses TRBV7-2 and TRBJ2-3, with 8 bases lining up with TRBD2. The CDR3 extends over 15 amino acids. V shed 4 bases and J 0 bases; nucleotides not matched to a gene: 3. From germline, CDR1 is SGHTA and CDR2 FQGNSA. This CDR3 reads CASSSLAESTDTQYF. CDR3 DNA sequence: TGTGCCAGCAGCTCACTAGCGGAAAGCACAGATACGCAGTATTTT.

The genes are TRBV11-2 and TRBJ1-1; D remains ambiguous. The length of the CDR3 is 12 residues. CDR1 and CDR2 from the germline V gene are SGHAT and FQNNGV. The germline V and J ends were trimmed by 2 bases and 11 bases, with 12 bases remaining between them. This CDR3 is CASSLSEVPAFF. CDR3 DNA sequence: TGTGCCAGCAGCTTAAGTGAGGTACCCGCTTTCTTT.

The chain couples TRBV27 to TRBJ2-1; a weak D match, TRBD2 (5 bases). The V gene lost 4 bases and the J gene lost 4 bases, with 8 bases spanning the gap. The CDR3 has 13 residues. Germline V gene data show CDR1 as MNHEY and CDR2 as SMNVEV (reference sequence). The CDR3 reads CASSWGAYNEQFF. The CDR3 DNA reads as TGTGCCAGCAGTTGGGGAGCTTACAATGAGCAGTTCTTC.

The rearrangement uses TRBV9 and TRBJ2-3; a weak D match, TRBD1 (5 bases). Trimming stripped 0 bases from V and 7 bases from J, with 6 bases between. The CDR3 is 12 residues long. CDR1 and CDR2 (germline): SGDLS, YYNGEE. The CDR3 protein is CASSVGTNTQYF. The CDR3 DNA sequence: TGTGCCAGCAGCGTAGGGACAAATACGCAGTATTTT.

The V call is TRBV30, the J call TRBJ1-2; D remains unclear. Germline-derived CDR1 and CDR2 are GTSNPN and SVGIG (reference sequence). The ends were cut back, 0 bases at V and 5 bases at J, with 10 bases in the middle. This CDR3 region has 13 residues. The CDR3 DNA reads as TGTGCCTGGAGTGTACAAGGGAGGTATGGCTACACCTTC. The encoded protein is CAWSVQGRYGYTF.

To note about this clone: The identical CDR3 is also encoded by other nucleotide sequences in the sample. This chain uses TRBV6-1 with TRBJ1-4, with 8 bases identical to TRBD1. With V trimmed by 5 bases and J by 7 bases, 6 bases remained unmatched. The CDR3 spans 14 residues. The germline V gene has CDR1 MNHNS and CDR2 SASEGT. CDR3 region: CASSPTTGVEKLFF. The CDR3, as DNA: TGTGCCAGCAGTCCCACGACAGGGGTTGAAAAACTGTTTTTT.

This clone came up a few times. CDR3 region: CASSLIAGVGLSHYEQYF. In DNA form, the CDR3 reads TGTGCCAGCAGCCTCATAGCGGGAGTCGGGCTGAGTCACTACGAGCAGTACTTC. The genes are TRBV28 and TRBJ2-7; 9 bases fit TRBD2. Germline V gives CDR1 MDHEN, CDR2 SYDVKM. This CDR3 spans 18 amino acids. The trim removed 6 bases at V and 3 bases at J, leaving 18 bases unmatched.

CDR3 DNA sequence: TGTGCCAGCGTAGTAGGGGGGGCCCCTGAAGCTTTCTTT. It yields the protein CASVVGGAPEAFF. This chain connects TRBV2 to TRBJ1-1, with TRBD1 as a possible D gene (6 bases). The CDR3 covers 13 residues. The germline V and J ends were trimmed by 8 bases and 6 bases, with 16 bases remaining between them. The germline CDR1 and CDR2 sequences are SNHLY and FYNNEI.

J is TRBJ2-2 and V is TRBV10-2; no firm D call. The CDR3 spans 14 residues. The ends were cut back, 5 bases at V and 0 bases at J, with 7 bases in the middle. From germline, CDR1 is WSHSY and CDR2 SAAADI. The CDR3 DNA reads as TGCGCCAGCAGTAGTTCTACGAACACCGGGGAGCTGTTTTTT. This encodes CASSSSTNTGELFF.

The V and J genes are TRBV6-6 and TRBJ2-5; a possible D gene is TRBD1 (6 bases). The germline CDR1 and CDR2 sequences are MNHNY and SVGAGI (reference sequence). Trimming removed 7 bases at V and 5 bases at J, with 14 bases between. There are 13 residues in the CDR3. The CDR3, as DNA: TGTGCCAGCATTCAACAGGGTTCGGAGACCCAGTACTTC. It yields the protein CASIQQGSETQYF.

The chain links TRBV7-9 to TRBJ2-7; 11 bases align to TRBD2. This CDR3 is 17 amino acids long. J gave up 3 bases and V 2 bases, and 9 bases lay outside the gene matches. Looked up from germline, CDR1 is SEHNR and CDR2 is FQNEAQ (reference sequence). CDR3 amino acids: CASSLPGTSGLGYEQYF. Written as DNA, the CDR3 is TGTGCCAGCAGCTTACCCGGGACTAGCGGTCTAGGCTACGAGCAGTACTTC. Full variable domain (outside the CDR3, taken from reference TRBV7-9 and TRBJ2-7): DTGVSQNPRHKITKRGQNVTFRCDPISEHNRLYWYRQTLGQGPEFLTYFQNEAQLEKSRLLSDRFSAERPKGSFSTLEIQRTEQGDSAMYLCASSLPGTSGLGYEQYFGPGTRLTVT.

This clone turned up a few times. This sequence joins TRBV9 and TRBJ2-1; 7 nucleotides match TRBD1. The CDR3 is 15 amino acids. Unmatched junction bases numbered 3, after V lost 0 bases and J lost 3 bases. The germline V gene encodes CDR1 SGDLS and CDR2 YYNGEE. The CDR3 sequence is CASSVDGTDYNEQFF. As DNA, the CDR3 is TGTGCCAGCAGCGTAGACGGGACAGACTACAATGAGCAGTTCTTC.

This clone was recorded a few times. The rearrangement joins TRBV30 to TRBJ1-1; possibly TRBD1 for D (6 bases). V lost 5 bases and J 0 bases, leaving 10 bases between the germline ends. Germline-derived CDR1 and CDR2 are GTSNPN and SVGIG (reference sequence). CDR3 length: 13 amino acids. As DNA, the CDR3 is TGTGCCTGGGCACAGGGATTGAACACTGAAGCTTTCTTT. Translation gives CAWAQGLNTEAFF. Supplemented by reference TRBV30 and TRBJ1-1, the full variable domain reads SQTIHQWPATLVQPVGSPLSLECTVEGTSNPNLYWYRQAAGRGLQLLFYSVGIGQISSEVPQNLSASRPQDRQFILSSKKLLLSDSGFYLCAWAQGLNTEAFFGQGTRLTVV.

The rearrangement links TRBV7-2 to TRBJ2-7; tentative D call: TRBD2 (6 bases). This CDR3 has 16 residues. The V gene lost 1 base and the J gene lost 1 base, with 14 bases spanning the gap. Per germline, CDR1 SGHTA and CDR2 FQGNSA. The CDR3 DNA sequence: TGTGCCAGCAGCTTAGTTCATTTGCGGGAATCCTACGAGCAGTACTTC. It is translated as CASSLVHLRESYEQYF.

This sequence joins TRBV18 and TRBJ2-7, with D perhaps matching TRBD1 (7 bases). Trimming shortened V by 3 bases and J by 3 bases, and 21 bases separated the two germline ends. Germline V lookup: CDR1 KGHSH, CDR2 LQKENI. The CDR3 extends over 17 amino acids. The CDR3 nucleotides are TGTGCCAGCTCACCCTCGGGGGAGAGGACAGGAGACTACGAGCAGTACTTC. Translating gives CASSPSGERTGDYEQYF.

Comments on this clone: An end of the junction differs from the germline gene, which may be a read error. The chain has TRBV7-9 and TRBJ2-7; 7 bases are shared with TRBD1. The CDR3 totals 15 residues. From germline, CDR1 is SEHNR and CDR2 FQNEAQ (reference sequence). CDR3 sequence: CSSSLEKGAVYEQYF. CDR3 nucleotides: TGTTCCAGCAGCTTAGAGAAGGGGGCGGTCTACGAGCAGTACTTC.

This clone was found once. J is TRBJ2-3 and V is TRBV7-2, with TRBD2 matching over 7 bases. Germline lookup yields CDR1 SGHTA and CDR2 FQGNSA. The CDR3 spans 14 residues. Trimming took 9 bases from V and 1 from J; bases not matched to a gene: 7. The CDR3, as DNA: TGTGCCAGTCTACAGGCGGGGGGCACAGATACGCAGTATTTT. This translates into CASLQAGGTDTQYF. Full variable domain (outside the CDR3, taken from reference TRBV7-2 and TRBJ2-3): GAGVSQSPSNKVTEKGKDVELRCDPISGHTALYWYRQSLGQGLEFLIYFQGNSAPDKSGLPSDRFSAERTGGSVSTLTIQRTQQEDSAVYLCASLQAGGTDTQYFGPGTRLTVL.

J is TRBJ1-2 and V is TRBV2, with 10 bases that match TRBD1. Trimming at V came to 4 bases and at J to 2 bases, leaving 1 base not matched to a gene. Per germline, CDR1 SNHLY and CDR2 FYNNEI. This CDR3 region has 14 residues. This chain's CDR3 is CASSGTGGNYGYTF. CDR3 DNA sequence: TGTGCCAGCAGTGGGACAGGGGGAAACTATGGCTACACCTTC.

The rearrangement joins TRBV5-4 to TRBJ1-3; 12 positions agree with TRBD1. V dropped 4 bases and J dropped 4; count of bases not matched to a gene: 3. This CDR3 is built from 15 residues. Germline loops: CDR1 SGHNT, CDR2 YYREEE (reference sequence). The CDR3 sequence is CASSGDRGQGNTIYF. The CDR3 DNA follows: TGTGCCAGCAGCGGGGACAGGGGGCAGGGAAACACCATATATTTT.

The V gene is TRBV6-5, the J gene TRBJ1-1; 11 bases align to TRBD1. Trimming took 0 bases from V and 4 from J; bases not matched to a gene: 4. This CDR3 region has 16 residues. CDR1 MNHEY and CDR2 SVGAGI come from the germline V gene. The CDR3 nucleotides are TGTGCCAGCAGTTACTCGGGACAGGGGGTGCTCACTGAAGCTTTCTTT. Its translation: CASSYSGQGVLTEAFF.

DNA of the CDR3: TGTGCCAGTAGTGACCGGGAGGGGGATACGCAGTATTTT. The encoded protein is CASSDREGDTQYF. The V call is TRBV19, the J call TRBJ2-3, with 8 positions matching TRBD2. This CDR3 is built from 13 residues. The junction had 4 bases not matched to a gene; V was cut back by 5 bases and J by 6 bases. Looked up from germline, CDR1 is LNHDA and CDR2 is SQIVND (reference sequence).

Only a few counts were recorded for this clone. The CDR3 region has the DNA TGTGCCAGTAGTACGACAGCCCATCAGCCCCAGCATTTT. Encoded protein: CASSTTAHQPQHF. This sequence joins TRBV19 and TRBJ1-5, with a tentative D call TRBD1 (5 bases). The germline CDR1 and CDR2 sequences are LNHDA and SQIVND (reference sequence). V dropped 4 bases and J dropped 5 bases, with 9 bases sitting between them. The CDR3 sequence is 13 residues long.

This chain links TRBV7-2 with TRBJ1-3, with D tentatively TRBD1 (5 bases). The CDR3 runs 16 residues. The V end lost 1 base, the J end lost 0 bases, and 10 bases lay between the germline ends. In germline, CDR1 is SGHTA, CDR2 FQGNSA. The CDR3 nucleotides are TGTGCCAGCAGCTTAGAACAGGCGAGCTCTGGAAACACCATATATTTT. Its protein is CASSLEQASSGNTIYF.